What follows are 2 T cell receptor beta chains derived from one specimen sequenced in a study of circulating tumor DNA in untreated peripheral T-cell lymphoma. Repertoires were generated with immunoSEQ multiplex PCR, while TCRdb's copy carries only in-frame clones and drops some. The repertoire holds a few thousand clones, 69% seen once, with 17% in the top ten. Specimen: tumor tissue. The receptor set was obtained from a human donor with peripheral T-cell lymphoma.

This clone was counted a few times. This chain links TRBV11-3 with TRBJ1-2; D might be TRBD1 (6 bases). CDR1 is SGHNT and CDR2 is YENEEA in the germline V gene. Trimming left V 1 base short and J 2 bases short, with 11 bases between. CDR3 length equals 15 residues. CDR3 nucleotide sequence: TGTGCCAGCAGCTTAGTCGGGGGCTGGAACTATGGCTACACCTTC. Translation: CASSLVGGWNYGYTF.

Only a few counts were recorded for this clone. The genes are TRBV19 and TRBJ2-3, with D unresolved. Germline values: CDR1 LNHDA, CDR2 SQIVND (reference sequence). The CDR3 has 14 residues. V was cut by 1 base and J by 2 bases, with 7 bases left in between. CDR3 region: CASSIVAFTDTQYF. The DNA for the CDR3 is TGTGCCAGTAGTATAGTTGCCTTCACAGATACGCAGTATTTT.